The 8 T cell receptor beta chains below were found in one sample sequenced in a study of T-cell reconstitution after alpha-beta-depleted transplantation in children. Researchers prepared the TCRbeta library using unique molecular identifiers, the study reports. Using its own MiXCR run on the PCR reads, TCRdb lists one record per CDR3 protein. Seen here are about 300,000 distinct CDR3 sequences, 10% observed once, and the top ten hold around 7.6%. Material: PBMCs, obtained before TCRalphabeta/CD19-depleted stem cell transplant. The receptors derive from a boy younger than two with acute myeloid leukemia, due to receive a stem cell transplant.

This clonotype was detected ten times or more. V and J are TRBV20-1 and TRBJ2-7; 8 bases are shared with TRBD2. V shed 5 bases and J 0 bases; nucleotides not matched to a gene: 6. Germline assignment: CDR1 DFQATT and CDR2 SNEGSKA (reference sequence). The CDR3 contains 14 residues. The CDR3 DNA reads TGCAGTGCTGTACTAGCGGAGCGCTCCTACGAGCAGTACTTC. This sequence encodes CSAVLAERSYEQYF.

A few counts support this clonotype. The chain is built from TRBV5-1 and TRBJ2-3; 13 bases agree with TRBD2. This CDR3 spans 19 amino acids. The germline CDR1 and CDR2 sequences are SGHRS and YFSETQ. The ends lost 4 bases at V and 4 bases at J; junction bases unmatched: 15. CDR3 DNA sequence: TGCGCCAGCAGCCTGGGACTAGCGGGAACCTCCAGAGGGGCAGATACGCAGTATTTT. It translates to CASSLGLAGTSRGADTQYF.

This clonotype showed up many times. The CDR3 region has the DNA TGTGCCAGCAGCTTAGTCCGGGATACGCAGTATTTT. Amino acid sequence: CASSLVRDTQYF. V gene TRBV11-3 combines with J gene TRBJ2-3, with D unresolved. CDR1 SGHNT and CDR2 YENEEA come from the germline V gene. CDR3 length equals 12 residues. V was pared by 1 base and J by 6 bases, with 5 bases between.

This clonotype occurred many times. This chain connects TRBV15 to TRBJ1-5, with 11 bases aligning to TRBD1. CDR1 and CDR2 from the germline V gene are LNHNV and YYDKDF (reference sequence). The trim removed 4 bases at V and 4 bases at J, leaving 6 bases unmatched. The CDR3 covers 16 residues. CDR3 residues: CATSTLGDRGNQPQHF. The CDR3 DNA reads as TGTGCCACCAGCACACTGGGGGACAGGGGGAATCAGCCCCAGCATTTT.

In the case of this clonotype: A much bigger clone sits one base away, suggesting this may be a read error. The final CDR3 position lacks the conserved phenylalanine or tryptophan, pointing to a likely read error. V usage is TRBV25-1 and J usage is TRBJ2-1; D is possibly TRBD2 (6 bases). Germline V gives CDR1 MGHDK, CDR2 SYGVNS. This CDR3 has 14 residues. Trimming removed 3 bases from V and 10 bases from J, with 16 bases in between. The CDR3 here is CASSDSLLAGEQFV. The CDR3 nucleotides read TGTGCCAGCAGTGACTCCCTACTAGCAGGCGAGCAGTTCGTC.

This clonotype was recorded a few times. The rearrangement links TRBV7-9 to TRBJ2-5; unclear D gene. Germline V gene sequence: CDR1 SEHNR, CDR2 FQNEAQ (reference sequence). This CDR3 comprises 16 residues. Trimming left V 2 bases short and J 2 bases short, with 15 bases between. DNA of the CDR3: TGTGCCAGCAGCTTACCCCCCATGCGGATTCAAGAGACCCAGTACTTC. Its translation is CASSLPPMRIQETQYF.

Only a few counts were recorded for this clonotype. The genes are TRBV19 and TRBJ2-2; 7 bases agree with TRBD1. After removal of 3 bases from V and 7 bases from J, the junction contained 5 bases not matched to a gene. This CDR3 region has 14 residues. Germline V gives CDR1 LNHDA, CDR2 SQIVND (reference sequence). The CDR3 region has the DNA TGTGCCAGTAGTATCGAACAGGGGATCGGGGAGCTGTTTTTT. It encodes CASSIEQGIGELFF.

Many counts were recorded for this clonotype. The chain links TRBV5-6 to TRBJ2-4; no reliable D call. In germline, CDR1 is SGHDT, CDR2 YYEEEE. V was shortened by 0 bases and J by 0 bases, with 7 bases between the two germline ends. This CDR3 region has 15 residues. CDR3 protein: CASSLAGLAKNIQYF. The CDR3 DNA reads TGTGCCAGCAGCTTGGCGGGCCTAGCCAAAAACATTCAGTACTTC. The full variable domain, completed using reference TRBV5-6 and TRBJ2-4, is DAGVTQSPTHLIKTRGQQVTLRCSPKSGHDTVSWYQQALGQGPQFIFQYYEEEERQRGNFPDRFSGHQFPNYSSELNVNALLLGDSALYLCASSLAGLAKNIQYFGAGTRLSVL.